These T cell receptor beta chains were read from a single sample in a study of regulatory T cells. Measured with immunoSEQ multiplex PCR; TCRdb has only the in-frame clones, and not every one. Seen here are more than 1,500 clones, 65% to 75% observed once, and the top ten hold 33%. The sample consisted of CD8+ T cells sorted from blood. These receptors were taken from a person in their twenties or thirties with CD3G deficiency. Both conserved end residues are part of each CDR3. A D gene is named only where the DNA matches it firmly. Not every row has a clone size; where given, it reads once, few, many or a size class.

>-|-|TRBJ1-2|TRBV28
CASSPLLRGIQYGYTF
TGTGCCAGCAGTCCACTCCTGAGGGGGATACAATATGGCTACACCTTC
>-|-|TRBJ1-1|TRBV28
CASNKETEAFF
TGTGCCAGCAACAAGGAAACTGAAGCTTTCTTT
>-|-|TRBJ1-1|TRBV10-3
CAISESPGLNTEAFF
TGTGCCATCAGTGAGTCACCGGGGTTGAACACTGAAGCTTTCTTT
>-|-|TRBJ1-1|TRBV7-9
CAVKKKLNTEAFF
TGTGCCGTAAAAAAGAAATTGAACACTGAAGCTTTCTTT
>few|TRBD1|TRBJ2-7|TRBV28
CASSLSQTGIHYEQYF
TGTGCCAGCAGTTTATCCCAGACAGGGATACACTACGAGCAGTACTTC
>few|-|TRBJ1-1|TRBV6-1
CASSSGHTEAFF
TGTGCCAGCAGTTCTGGACACACTGAAGCTTTCTTT
>large|-|TRBJ1-2|TRBV7-9
CASSPLGIEGYTF
TGTGCCAGCAGCCCCCTCGGAATCGAAGGCTACACCTTC
>large|TRBD1|TRBJ1-5|TRBV19
CASSARTGYQPQHF
TGTGCCAGTAGTGCGCGGACAGGCTATCAGCCCCAGCATTTT
>-|-|TRBJ1-2|TRBV28
CASSLHQRLGYTF
TGTGCCAGCAGTTTACACCAAAGACTTGGCTACACCTTC
>few|TRBD1|TRBJ2-1|TRBV7-9
CASSLIGQGAHEQFF
TGTGCCAGCAGCTTGATAGGACAGGGGGCCCATGAGCAGTTCTTC
>large|-|TRBJ1-5|TRBV28
CASSSGGGHQPQHF
TGTGCCAGCAGTTCTGGGGGGGGCCATCAGCCCCAGCATTTT
>-|-|TRBJ1-2|TRBV6-6
CASSRRDGYTF
TGTGCCAGCAGTAGAAGGGATGGCTACACCTTC
>-|TRBD1|TRBJ1-4|TRBV27
CASSPSGTANEKLFF
TGTGCCAGCAGTCCTTCCGGGACAGCTAATGAAAAACTGTTTTTT
>once|TRBD1|TRBJ2-1|TRBV19
CASSTGTGWDEQFF
TGTGCCAGTAGTACGGGGACAGGTTGGGATGAGCAGTTCTTC
>-|-|TRBJ2-6|TRBV9
CASGSRYSTKSGQRPAF
TGTGCCAGCGGGAGTAGGTACTCAACAAAGTCGGGCCAACGTCCTGCTTTC
>few|TRBD1|TRBJ2-7|TRBV6-1
CASNEDRNYEQYF
TGTGCCAGCAACGAGGACAGGAACTACGAGCAGTACTTC
>once|-|TRBJ1-1|TRBV28
CASSLASRTEAFF
TGTGCCAGCAGTTTGGCAAGTCGGACTGAAGCTTTCTTT
>-|TRBD1|TRBJ1-1|TRBV28
CASSRTGLNTEAFF
TGTGCCAGCAGTCGGACAGGTTTGAACACTGAAGCTTTCTTT
>-|-|TRBJ1-5|TRBV7-6
CASSVWGPNQPQHF
TGTGCCAGCAGCGTTTGGGGACCCAATCAGCCCCAGCATTTT
>-|-|TRBJ2-2|TRBV4-1
CASSRDLNFGELFF
TGCGCCAGCAGCCGGGACTTAAACTTCGGGGAGCTGTTTTTT
>-|TRBD2|TRBJ2-7|TRBV28
CASSLAGGNYEQYF
TGTGCCAGCAGTTTGGCGGGGGGGAACTACGAGCAGTACTTC
>-|-|TRBJ1-2|TRBV7-9
CASRNSGEYGYTF
TGTGCCAGCAGGAACAGTGGGGAGTATGGCTACACCTTC
>few|-|TRBJ1-1|TRBV11-1
CASSFGGREAFF
TGTGCCAGCAGCTTCGGCGGCAGGGAGGCTTTCTTT
>-|-|TRBJ2-7|TRBV6-1
CASSSQGEQYF
TGTGCCAGCAGTTCACAGGGTGAGCAGTACTTC
>-|-|TRBJ1-3|TRBV7-9
CASSFMSEDTIYF
TGTGCCAGCAGCTTCATGAGCGAGGACACCATATATTTT
>-|-|TRBJ2-1|TRBV7-8
CASSLLPLGAGEGGEQFF
TGTGCCAGCAGCTTACTGCCCCTCGGGGCGGGAGAGGGGGGCGAGCAGTTCTTC
>-|-|TRBJ2-5|TRBV7-9
CASSHSGRVQETQYF
TGTGCCAGCAGCCATTCGGGAAGGGTCCAAGAGACCCAGTACTTC
>few|TRBD1|TRBJ2-7|TRBV28
CASSLRGQAYEQYF
TGTGCCAGCAGTCTGCGTGGACAGGCCTACGAGCAGTACTTC
>-|TRBD1|TRBJ2-3|TRBV28
CASSLSTGQLITDTQYF
TGTGCCAGCAGTTTATCCACGGGACAGTTGATCACAGATACGCAGTATTTT
>-|-|TRBJ1-1|TRBV28
CASSFKENTEAFF
TGTGCCAGCAGTTTTAAAGAGAACACTGAAGCTTTCTTT
>large|-|TRBJ2-7|TRBV6-1
CASSSLGSSYEQYF
TGTGCCAGCAGTTCCCTAGGGAGCTCCTACGAGCAGTACTTC
>-|-|TRBJ1-1|TRBV28
CASSDYRENTEAFF
TGTGCCAGCAGTGACTACAGGGAGAACACTGAAGCTTTCTTT
>few|-|TRBJ1-1|TRBV19
CASSSTPANTEAFF
TGTGCCAGTAGTTCAACCCCCGCGAACACTGAAGCTTTCTTT
>-|TRBD2|TRBJ2-3|TRBV7-8
CASSLLAEGDTQYF
TGTGCCAGCAGCTTACTAGCGGAGGGAGATACGCAGTATTTT
>-|-|TRBJ2-3|TRBV5-1
CASSLEPKADTQYF
TGCGCCAGCAGCTTGGAACCGAAGGCAGATACGCAGTATTTT